The sequence of this T cell receptor beta chain was determined in a study of OX40 agonist ivuxolimab in advanced cancers. Study-level background: Ivuxolimab, which targeted the costimulatory receptor OX40 (CD134), was an agonistic, fully human IgG2 monoclonal antibody. A male proportion of nearly 85% and a mean age of about 60 years, ranging from roughly 23 to 80, were recorded for the dose-escalation cohort. Intravenous ivuxolimab was administered to patients every 2 weeks at six dose levels: 0.01, 0.1, 0.3, 1.5, 3 and 10 mg/kg. Peripheral TCRbeta sequencing aimed to test whether ivuxolimab altered TCR sequence diversity and caused clonal T-cell expansion. The paper reports the monotherapy dose-escalation portion (N of about 52 patients) of the phase I ivuxolimab trial. Partial responses occurred in three dose-escalation patients: two with cutaneous melanoma and one with hepatocellular carcinoma. Patients were allowed to have had prior anti-PD-1, anti-PD-L1 or anti-CTLA-4 therapy, and about 40% of the dose-escalation patients had been treated with checkpoint inhibitors. Of the roughly 54 dose-escalation patients, hepatocellular carcinoma was present in about 19, melanoma in roughly 15, renal cell carcinoma in 9 and head and neck cancer in 9.

For sequencing of the TCRbeta CDR3 region, genomic DNA was extracted from the sorted cells. The immunoSEQ Assay was used for sequencing of TCRbeta CDR3 regions. Not all clones reach the TCRdb copy of this immuneACCESS table, which keeps in-frame sequences only. Checked studies attribute under half of the gap to unresolved V genes and leave the rest unexplained. This sample gives 60,000 to 70,000 clones in total; around four fifths of them show up just once. The ten largest clones capture about 2.5% of the sample. The V end loses 4 bases and the J end loses 4 bases, and a stretch of 7 bases separates them. In the germline V gene, CDR1 corresponds to SGHRS and CDR2 to YFSETQ. CDR3 length: 12 amino acids, cysteine to phenylalanine. Only the CDR3 portion is preserved as DNA: 36 bases, with reading frame beginning at the first base. The trial excluded patients who had a history of autoimmune disease or who were on systemic immunosuppression. Peripheral blood for TCR sequencing was collected from all dose cohorts at baseline, on cycle 4 day 1, and on cycle 7 day 1. The samples were taken from a phase I, first-in-human, multicenter, open-label dose-escalation trial of ivuxolimab. The trial enrolled adults with locally advanced or metastatic head and neck squamous cell, hepatocellular, melanoma or renal cell carcinoma. Before TCR sequencing, CD4+ and CD8+ T cells were separately sorted from peripheral blood.

To note about this clone: Its antigen is not yet known. No qualities accompany the bases; no much larger clone lies one base away.

Broader findings and caveats from the paper: Low levels of normalized T-cell clonal expansion were also seen in some nonresponding patients. Which antigens the clonally expanded peripheral T cells were specific for was not determined. After ivuxolimab, more expanded clones were found on average in CD8+ T cells than in CD4+ T cells. At doses of 0.1 to 3.0 mg/kg, clonal expansion of both CD4+ and CD8+ blood T cells was observed from baseline to week 6. In the 0.1-3.0 mg/kg groups, partial responders had among the lowest normalized peripheral clonal expansion, particularly in CD8+ T cells.

The rearrangement combines TRBV5-1 with TRBJ2-3; the D region possibly corresponds to TRBD2 (5 bases align). The TCR comes from an adult with an advanced solid tumor such as melanoma, head and neck, liver or kidney cancer. Sequences were derived from CD4+ or CD8+ T cells sorted from blood, sampled in a trial of the OX40 agonist ivuxolimab. The CDR3 corresponds to CASSGSADTQYF. The DNA sequence is given as TGCGCCAGCAGCGGGAGCGCAGATACGCAGTATTTT.